Each of the 13 T cell receptor beta chains below was sequenced from the same sample in a study of regulatory T cells in long-lasting Graves disease. Construction of TCR beta libraries relied on iRepertoire HTBI primers and on Arm-PCR targeting CDR3 regions. One entry per CDR3 protein results from TCRdb running MiXCR on the multiplex PCR reads. The data show around 460,000 distinct CDR3 sequences, about 20% seen once. Time point here: persistent/refractory GD, antithyroid drugs over 5 years with positive TRAb. Preparation of the TCR library used RNA extracted from PBMCs. The specimen comprised peripheral blood mononuclear cells (PBMCs), sampled when the disease was refractory, from a patient treated with antithyroid drugs. The receptors shown here come from a female donor with Graves disease.

The gene calls are TRBV28 and TRBJ2-1; TRBD1 agrees at 9 bases. V gave up 6 bases and J gave up 7 bases; unmatched junction bases: 10. The V gene's germline CDR1 is MDHEN and CDR2 SYDVKM. The CDR3 runs 15 residues. This CDR3 reads CASSILGQGRNEQFF. The CDR3 nucleotides read TGTGCCAGCAGCATTCTGGGACAGGGCCGAAATGAGCAGTTCTTC.

The chain is built from TRBV19 and TRBJ2-7; D is uncertain. The CDR3 has 13 residues. Trimming took off 5 bases at V and 0 bases at J, with 8 bases between the two ends. Per the germline V gene, CDR1 is LNHDA and CDR2 is SQIVND (reference sequence). CDR3 bases: TGTGCCAGTAGTTTGTCCATCTCCTACGAGCAGTACTTC. This codes for CASSLSISYEQYF.

This clonotype was observed at least ten times. V is TRBV20-1 and J is TRBJ2-5; TRBD2 matches 14 bases. This CDR3 has 16 residues. The germline CDR1 and CDR2 sequences are DFQATT and SNEGSKA (reference sequence). The V gene end was trimmed by 2 bases and the J gene end by 4 bases; junction bases not matched to a gene: 6. CDR3 nucleotide sequence: TGCAGTGCTAGACGCGGGACTAGCGGGGGAGGAGAGACCCAGTACTTC. Translation: CSARRGTSGGGETQYF.

This clonotype was detected many times. The rearrangement uses TRBV5-1 and TRBJ1-2, with D possibly TRBD1 on 6 matching bases. This CDR3 spans 14 amino acids. Germline CDR1 is SGHRS and CDR2 is YFSETQ. V shed 6 bases and J shed 4 bases, with 16 bases lying between them. Here the CDR3 reads CASTLTGLGYGYTF. For the CDR3, the DNA is TGCGCCAGCACCCTTACAGGGCTGGGCTATGGCTACACCTTC.

The chain is built from TRBV7-2 and TRBJ2-7, with 11 bases identical to TRBD2. J gave up 5 bases and V 2 bases, and 5 bases lay outside the gene matches. This CDR3 region has 15 residues. The germline V gene encodes CDR1 SGHTA and CDR2 FQGNSA. CDR3: CASSLTTSGRHEQYF. The CDR3 DNA reads as TGTGCCAGCAGCTTAACCACTAGCGGGAGACACGAGCAGTACTTC.

This clonotype was seen a few times. The rearrangement joins TRBV5-1 to TRBJ2-7; D might be TRBD1 or TRBD2, each matching 5 bases. Germline V gives CDR1 SGHRS, CDR2 YFSETQ. CDR3 length equals 13 residues. The V and J ends lost 1 base and 7 bases respectively, with 12 bases between them. This chain's CDR3 is CASSLTVWGEQYF. CDR3 in DNA: TGCGCCAGCAGCTTGACGGTTTGGGGGGAGCAGTACTTC.

This sequence joins TRBV24-1 and TRBJ2-3; no clear D gene. V shed 7 bases and J shed 6 bases, with 10 bases lying between them. Germline CDR1 is KGHDR and CDR2 is SFDVKD. The CDR3 contains 12 residues. CDR3 protein: CATSLGSDTQYF. The DNA for the CDR3 is TGTGCCACCAGCCTCGGGTCGGATACGCAGTATTTT.

This clonotype was picked up many times. The CDR3 loop reads CASSPGQGAYQPQHF. The CDR3 nucleotides are TGTGCCAGCAGTCCCGGACAGGGGGCGTATCAGCCCCAGCATTTT. This chain links TRBV28 with TRBJ1-5; 11 bases match TRBD1. Germline CDR1 and CDR2: MDHEN and SYDVKM. The CDR3 extends over 15 amino acids. With 5 bases clipped from V and 5 bases from J, the junction kept 5 bases outside the gene matches. Complete variable domain (other parts from reference TRBV28 and TRBJ1-5): DVKVTQSSRYLVKRTGEKVFLECVQDMDHENMFWYRQDPGLGLRLIYFSYDVKMKEKGDIPEGYSVSREKKERFSLILESASTNQTSMYLCASSPGQGAYQPQHFGDGTRLSIL.

This clonotype occurred many times. V is TRBV6-5 and J is TRBJ1-5, with TRBD1 identical over 7 bases. Losses at the gene ends were 2 bases for V and 3 bases for J; bases not matched to a gene: 10. The CDR3 is 17 amino acids. CDR1 and CDR2 (germline): MNHEY, SVGAGI. CDR3 residues: CASSYDRVNGHNQPQHF. CDR3 bases: TGTGCCAGCAGTTACGACAGGGTGAACGGGCACAATCAGCCCCAGCATTTT.

This clonotype was seen ten or more times. The chain couples TRBV28 to TRBJ2-5; a weak D match, TRBD1 (6 bases). Germline V gene data show CDR1 as MDHEN and CDR2 as SYDVKM. V was clipped by 4 bases and J by 3 bases, with 15 bases between them. There are 15 residues in the CDR3. CDR3 region: CASSSAPTGKETQYF. CDR3 DNA: TGTGCCAGCAGTTCCGCCCCTACAGGGAAAGAGACCCAGTACTTC.

This clonotype was observed many times. The V and J genes are TRBV2 and TRBJ1-4; possibly TRBD1 for D (5 bases). CDR1 SNHLY and CDR2 FYNNEI come from the germline V gene. The CDR3 is made up of 14 amino acids. V shed 7 bases and J shed 7 bases, with 16 bases lying between them. CDR3 DNA sequence: TGTGCCAGCATTCAGAGGACTGGGGGTGAAAAACTGTTTTTT. It translates to CASIQRTGGEKLFF.

The chain is built from TRBV3-1 and TRBJ2-5; D possibly uses TRBD1 or TRBD2 (6 bases each). Per germline, CDR1 LGHDT and CDR2 YNNKEL (reference sequence). This CDR3 spans 16 amino acids. V lost 3 bases, J lost 7 bases, and 21 bases lay in between. The CDR3, as DNA: TGTGCCAGCAGCCACAAAGGGGGGCCCCCACCCGGGACCCAGTACTTC. Its translation: CASSHKGGPPPGTQYF.

This clonotype was detected ten times or more. The chain employs TRBV24-1 and TRBJ1-5; 10 nucleotides agree with TRBD1. The germline V gene encodes CDR1 KGHDR and CDR2 SFDVKD. Trimming cost V 3 bases and J 2 bases; bases outside gene matches: 6. The CDR3 runs to 17 residues. CDR3 sequence (DNA): TGTGCCACCAGTGATAACGACAGGGGGCTTGGCAATCAGCCCCAGCATTTT. Translating it yields CATSDNDRGLGNQPQHF.